This is a list of T cell receptor beta chains from one sample in a study of blood T cell repertoires in COVID-19. The data were produced by immunoSEQ multiplex PCR, yet TCRdb's version contains in-frame clones alone and is incomplete. The sample records some 200,000 clones, 70% to 90% being singletons. Sequenced input: peripheral blood. Receptors were obtained from an elderly man with acute or convalescent COVID-19. Both conserved end residues are part of each CDR3.

TRBV27	TRBJ1-4	CASSFAPTTNEKLFF
TRBV5-4	TRBJ1-3	CASSLGLTGGSGNTIYF
TRBV20-1	TRBJ2-5	CSAPQETQYF
TRBV4-2	TRBJ2-5	CASSQSLAVQETQYF
TRBV7-3	TRBJ2-1	CASSPRDNRGDEQFF
TRBV24-1	TRBJ2-3	CATSRDSTDTQYF
TRBV10-1	TRBJ2-2	CASGQGRDTGELFF
TRBV29-1	TRBJ2-7	CSVGRTSGRAYEQYF
TRBV18	TRBJ1-1	CASSPTIQGTGAPAFF
TRBV5-1	TRBJ2-3	CASSFSGTGSTDTQYF
TRBV7-8	TRBJ1-4	CASSLGGQENEKLFF
TRBV5-4	TRBJ2-2	CASSLGQGILDTGELFF
TRBV9	TRBJ2-2	CASGGRANTGELFF
TRBV4-1	TRBJ1-6	CASSQDGSQSPLHF
TRBV6-5	TRBJ1-2	CASSLGQGGSYTF
TRBV19	TRBJ2-3	CASSTLPGDTQYF
TRBV11-2	TRBJ1-5	CASSGTESQPQHF
TRBV24-1	TRBJ2-1	CATSGGLAGVHNEQFF
TRBV3-1/TRBV3-2	TRBJ1-6	CASSQQGFSALHF
TRBV30	TRBJ1-6	CAWSLGQGRSPLHF
TRBV6-2/TRBV6-3	TRBJ2-3	CASSLLVGLAQYF
TRBV7-2	TRBJ1-3	CASSSGQGLISGNTIYF
TRBV7-2	TRBJ2-2	CASSLEGSGSRTGELFF
TRBV7-9	TRBJ2-2	CASSLALSTTGELFF
TRBV24-1	TRBJ2-1	CATSRYNEQFF
TRBV7-2	TRBJ2-5	CASSLAPGGYETQYF
TRBV19	TRBJ2-7	CATRQNLGYEQYF
TRBV6-5	TRBJ2-2	CASSWRGGELFF
TRBV20-1	TRBJ1-2	CSASKTGREGGYTF
TRBV28	TRBJ2-1	CASSLSTSGSYEQFF
TRBV19	TRBJ2-7	CASTFGTGEGEQYF
TRBV6-2/TRBV6-3	TRBJ1-2	CASSYLTGEDYGYTF
TRBV5-1	TRBJ2-1	CASSLTSGSLNEQFF
TRBV7-9	TRBJ2-2	CASSWTGSGELFF
TRBV9	TRBJ2-1	CASSARQPYNEQFF
TRBV7-2	TRBJ2-3	CASSLAVRGGENTQYF
TRBV6-2/TRBV6-3	TRBJ2-7	CASSRLAGGPHYEQYF
TRBV12-5	TRBJ2-1	CASGGQGGSYNEQFF
TRBV19	TRBJ2-1	CASSILGLAGGGNEQFF
TRBV19	TRBJ1-5	CASTPGQGAYQPQHF
TRBV25-1	TRBJ2-2	CASSDGTPNTGELFF
TRBV6-4	TRBJ2-3	CASRLAGEFGTQYF
TRBV7-2	TRBJ1-1	CASSLKGQGRTEAFF
TRBV27	TRBJ2-1	CASSSLTSARTNEQFF
TRBV7-2	TRBJ1-1	CASSLRQGPNTEAFF
TRBV7-2	TRBJ2-3	CASRYGTNRGDTQYF
TRBV3-1/TRBV3-2	TRBJ2-5	CASSPVVLAWETQYF
TRBV5-1	TRBJ2-1	CASSIRTGDYNEQFF
TRBV30	TRBJ2-5	CAWSTGEETQYF
TRBV6-6	TRBJ2-1	CASNILAGGGNEQFF
TRBV25-1	TRBJ1-2	CASSGTQGKSYGYTF